The 9 T cell receptor beta chains reported below all come from one sample, sequenced in a study of T-cell memory formation after mild COVID-19. TCRdb re-called the 5' RACE reads through MiXCR, storing one row per CDR3 protein. The sample yields around 140,000 distinct CDR3 sequences, approximately 5.7% seen once. Sequenced sample: PBMCs or a T cell subset sorted from them (not recorded which). The origin of the receptors is an adult woman who had mild COVID-19 (a few samples of this study predate the infection). Cell type and time point are not known.

The genes are TRBV7-3 and TRBJ2-7, with D perhaps matching TRBD1 (5 bases). The CDR3 loop spans 13 amino acids. The V end lost 3 bases, the J end lost 6 bases, and 12 bases lay between the germline ends. Germline values: CDR1 SGHTA, CDR2 FQGTGA. CDR3 DNA: TGTGCCAGCAGCTTGGCTAGGACAAGCGAGCAGTACTTC. Translated, it gives CASSLARTSEQYF.

This clonotype was picked up many times. This chain connects TRBV12-3 or TRBV12-4 to TRBJ2-7; either TRBD1 or TRBD2 may fit D (5 bases each). The germline V and J ends were trimmed by 6 bases and 3 bases, with 15 bases remaining between them. The CDR3 contains 14 residues. In DNA form, the CDR3 reads TGTGCCAGCAGGCGTTCCGGGACGAGCTACGAGCAGTACTTC. It yields the protein CASRRSGTSYEQYF.

The sample holds a few counts of this clonotype. The chain couples TRBV7-2 to TRBJ2-5; D is perhaps TRBD1 or TRBD2 (5 bases each). Germline V lookup: CDR1 SGHTA, CDR2 FQGNSA. This CDR3 region has 15 residues. V lost 4 bases to trimming and J lost 1 base, with 13 bases between them. The CDR3 sequence: CASSSGPGIQETQYF. The CDR3 DNA follows: TGTGCCAGCAGCTCGGGACCGGGCATCCAAGAGACCCAGTACTTC.

This clonotype was found a few times. The genes are TRBV5-1 and TRBJ2-6; maybe TRBD1 (5 bases). Germline assignment: CDR1 SGHRS and CDR2 YFSETQ. V was cut by 4 bases and J by 0 bases, with 11 bases left in between. The CDR3 covers 16 residues. CDR3 bases: TGCGCCAGCAGCGAAGAAGGGGTCTCTGGGGCCAACGTCCTGACTTTC. Its translation is CASSEEGVSGANVLTF.

The chain couples TRBV12-3 or TRBV12-4 to TRBJ1-3; TRBD1 matches at 7 bases. Trimming removed 5 bases from V and 4 bases from J; junction bases left unmatched: 2. This CDR3 region has 13 residues. As DNA, the CDR3 is TGTGCCAGCAGTCCGGGACAGGGAAACACCATATATTTT. This translates into CASSPGQGNTIYF.

In its sample, this clonotype was seen a few times. The chain uses TRBV20-1 and TRBJ2-2; 7 nucleotides align to TRBD2. The length of the CDR3 is 16 residues. V was pared by 1 base and J by 1 base, with 6 bases of the junction left unmatched. Germline CDR1 DFQATT, CDR2 SNEGSKA (reference sequence). The CDR3: CSARASGRKNTGELFF. Written as DNA, the CDR3 is TGCAGTGCTAGAGCTAGCGGAAGGAAGAACACCGGGGAGCTGTTTTTT.

This clonotype came up a few times. The J gene is TRBJ1-4, the V gene TRBV5-1, with 7 positions matching TRBD1. V gave up 2 bases and J gave up 3 bases; unmatched junction bases: 4. Germline CDR1 reads SGHRS; CDR2 reads YFSETQ. This CDR3 region has 15 residues. The DNA of the CDR3 is TGCGCCAGCAGCTTCTCCAGGGGGTCTAATGAAAAACTGTTTTTT. It codes for CASSFSRGSNEKLFF.

This clonotype was seen a few times. This chain joins TRBV19 and TRBJ2-3; 9 bases map to TRBD1. The CDR3 length is 15 residues. Per germline, CDR1 LNHDA and CDR2 SQIVND (reference sequence). V was clipped by 9 bases and J by 6 bases; unmatched bases: 13. CDR3 nucleotide sequence: TGTGCCAGCGCACCAGGGGGACAGGGCCGGGATACGCAGTATTTT. Amino acid sequence: CASAPGGQGRDTQYF.

In this sample, this clonotype turned up many times. V is TRBV7-3 and J is TRBJ2-1; maybe TRBD2 (6 bases). Germline CDR1 is SGHTA and CDR2 is FQGTGA. V was cut by 5 bases and J by 8 bases, with 13 bases left in between. The CDR3 loop spans 13 amino acids. The DNA for the CDR3 is TGTGCCAGCAGCCACCCGGGCGGGGATGAGCAGTTCTTC. It translates to CASSHPGGDEQFF.